Described below is a single T cell receptor (beta chain) sequence and its context. The donors were healthy bone marrow donors. Primers included in the PCR were 60 Vbeta and 13 Jbeta primers. Clones were read by immunoSEQ multiplex PCR, and TCRdb kept only the in-frame ones, dropping some. The repertoire consists of some 170,000 clones, with roughly 80% occurring once and the leading ten covering 9.7%. These data are taken from a study of cytomegalovirus exposure and HLA in healthy donors. This CDR3 is 19 amino acids long. The V end was cut by 0 bases, the J end by 0 bases, with 17 bases between. Looked up from germline, CDR1 is LNHNV and CDR2 is YYDKDF (reference sequence).

The receptor comes from a man between 18 and 29 years old in good health and CMV-seropositive. The chain joins TRBV15 to TRBJ1-4; no firm D call. Source material: PBMCs. The chain's CDR3 is CATSRDRSLLVATNEKLFF. The DNA of the CDR3 is TGTGCCACCAGCAGAGATCGTAGTTTATTGGTTGCAACTAATGAAAAACTGTTTTTT.